This TCR beta chain was sequenced for a study of spatial heterogeneity in lung cancer. TCRdb itself ran the 5' RACE reads through MiXCR, one entry per CDR3 protein. This table has about 36,000 distinct CDR3 sequences, about 7.6% appearing once. In its sample, this clonotype was seen many times. Sample time point: blood at routine non-recurrence follow-up after resection. Germline lookup yields CDR1 SGHVS and CDR2 FQNEAQ. V was shortened by 2 bases and J by 8 bases, with 13 bases between the two germline ends. The CDR3 runs to 14 residues. The clonotype comes from a male donor with early-stage non-small cell lung cancer. Sequencing used PBMCs, obtained at follow-up. The chain uses TRBV7-8 and TRBJ2-1; D might be TRBD1 (6 bases). CDR3 coding DNA: TGTGCCAGCAGCTTAATTGCAGGGGACGATGAGCAGTTCTTC. Translating gives CASSLIAGDDEQFF.